The subject of this entry is one T cell receptor beta chain. Antigen: not known. This entry comes from a study of T-cell memory formation after mild COVID-19. Study context: TCR clustering was largely donor specific. Study-wide results and limits: Some clones that responded were present in memory (sampled pre-infection), which suggests cross-reactive memory joined. Clones shrinking from day 15 to 85 showed even CD4/CD8 mixes; later expanders tilted CD4+.

TCR alpha and TCR beta cDNA libraries carrying sample barcodes and UMIs came from 5'RACE with constant-segment primers. One entry per CDR3 protein, called by TCRdb with MiXCR from the 5' RACE reads. The sample has under 600,000 distinct CDR3 sequences; roughly a fifth are singletons. Germline V gene sequence: CDR1 SGHRS, CDR2 YFSETQ. This CDR3 region has 15 residues. Trimming stripped 0 bases from V and 0 bases from J, with 9 bases between. This chain uses TRBV5-1 with TRBJ1-1; possibly TRBD1 for D (5 bases). This TCR came from an adult woman who had mild COVID-19 (a few samples of this study predate the infection). Cell type and time point are not known. Sequenced material: PBMCs or a T cell subset sorted from them (not recorded which). The CDR3 DNA sequence: TGCGCCAGCAGCTTGGAGGAGGGGATGAACACTGAAGCTTTCTTT. Protein sequence: CASSLEEGMNTEAFF.